Listed here is a single TCR beta chain. Its antigen is currently unknown. Libraries were prepared by immunoSEQ multiplex PCR; TCRdb keeps only in-frame clonotypes and omits some of them. The table lists under 300,000 clones, 70% to 90% of them singletons. The data were taken from a study of cytomegalovirus exposure and HLA in healthy donors. V was pared by 0 bases and J by 0 bases, with 10 bases between. This CDR3 has 16 residues. CDR1 is SGHNT and CDR2 is YYREEE in the germline V gene (reference sequence). General study results and limits: First-cohort TCR clusters were later found to tend to co-occur in the roughly 130 validation repertoires. CMV antigen specificity of a few CMV-associated chains was confirmed in vitro.

The sequenced material came from PBMCs. The rearrangement uses TRBV5-4 and TRBJ2-1; D remains unclear. This clonotype was sampled from a woman between 18 and 30 years old in good health and CMV-seronegative. The chain's CDR3 is CASSLGHPSSYNEQFF. The CDR3 DNA reads as TGTGCCAGCAGCTTGGGGCACCCCAGCTCCTACAATGAGCAGTTCTTC. Filled out from reference TRBV5-4 and TRBJ2-1, the complete variable domain reads ETGVTQSPTHLIKTRGQQVTLRCSSQSGHNTVSWYQQALGQGPQFIFQYYREEENGRGNFPPRFSGLQFPNYSSELNVNALELDDSALYLCASSLGHPSSYNEQFFGPGTRLTVL.